Below, 5 T cell receptor beta chains from the same sample are listed, as sequenced in a study of Graves' ophthalmopathy and Graves' hyperthyroidism (dated by TCRdb to the late 2010s). Sequencing used an Illumina HiSeq 2000. For repertoire sequencing, the TCR beta CDR3 regions were amplified from RNA transcripts. The first round was an RT-PCR using HTBI primers with the Qiagen OneStep RT-PCR kit, and this first round was followed by a second-round multiplex PCR, then size selection and purification. TCRdb reprocessing: public reads trimmed at Q25 with fastp, clones called with MiXCR, in-frame beta chains kept. Rows matching on CDR3 protein sequence are summarized as one entry with the most common DNA and genes. Counted in this sample were around 470,000 distinct CDR3 sequences; around 14% of them appeared once. The ten most abundant clones make up about 10% of the sample. Sequences were obtained from blood. These receptors were obtained from a woman aged 25 to 39 with Graves' ophthalmopathy. Donor details come from another sample of the same person, matched by shared clones.

This clonotype showed up many times. This chain joins TRBV4-1 and TRBJ2-2; 9 bases align to TRBD1. Per germline, CDR1 MGHRA and CDR2 YSYEKL. V lost 4 bases, J lost 7 bases, and 4 bases stayed unmatched. This CDR3 comprises 14 residues. CDR3 DNA sequence: TGCGCCAGCAGCCGGACAGGGGAGGGCGGGGAGCTGTTTTTT. Its protein is CASSRTGEGGELFF.

The chain combines TRBV12-3 or TRBV12-4 with TRBJ1-2; D not certain. V was shortened by 6 bases and J by 0 bases, with 11 bases between the two germline ends. CDR3 length: 14 amino acids. CDR3 loop: CASSPSAANYGYTF. CDR3 DNA: TGTGCCAGCAGCCCTTCCGCGGCTAACTATGGCTACACCTTC.

This clonotype was detected a few times. This chain connects TRBV11-2 to TRBJ2-7, with D hard to call. This CDR3 is 15 amino acids long. The germline V and J ends were trimmed by 1 base and 2 bases, with 12 bases remaining between them. The germline gives CDR1 SGHAT, CDR2 FQNNGV. In nucleotides, the CDR3 is TGTGCCAGCAGCTTAGTATCAAACCGCGCCTACGAGCAGTACTTC. It is translated as CASSLVSNRAYEQYF.

About this clonotype: A single base separates this from a much larger clone, so it may be a read error. The conserved phenylalanine or tryptophan is not found at the CDR3 terminus, so this likely reflects a read error. V usage is TRBV6-1 and J usage is TRBJ1-6; TRBD1 matches at 7 bases. The CDR3 has 16 residues. The germline V gene encodes CDR1 MNHNS and CDR2 SASEGT. The V and J ends lost 7 bases and 3 bases, in that order; junction bases with no gene match: 9. DNA of the CDR3: TGTGCCAGCAACCAGAGACAGGGAGTCTATAATTCACCCCTCCACCTT. Protein sequence: CASNQRQGVYNSPLHL.

This clonotype was recorded at least ten times. The chain employs TRBV7-2 and TRBJ1-5; weak D call: TRBD1 (6 bases). From germline, CDR1 is SGHTA and CDR2 FQGNSA. The germline V and J ends were trimmed by 7 bases and 6 bases, with 19 bases remaining between them. The CDR3 consists of 15 residues. The DNA for the CDR3 is TGTGCCAGCAACCGAACAGGGTGTCGGGGTCAGCCCCAGCATTTT. It yields the protein CASNRTGCRGQPQHF.